This T cell receptor (beta chain) was retrieved from a study of a mutant IDH1 vaccine in newly diagnosed glioma. Study-level background: Patients received eight vaccinations in weeks 1, 3, 5, 7, 11, 15, 19, 23. The treated group averaged approximately 42 years old and was about 60% male, approximately 40% female. Previous care, which was radiotherapy, temozolomide, or both, most often involved both. Vaccination followed radiotherapy alone by 4-6 weeks, or accompanied temozolomide cycles.

Stated time point: week 23, last vaccination. Topical imiquimod accompanied each vaccine dose, which consisted of 300 ug of mutant IDH1 20-mer peptide. A note on this clone: As yet, its antigen is unknown.

The CDR3 is made up of 12 amino acids. The germline V gene has CDR1 SGHTA and CDR2 FQGNSA. V was shortened by 5 bases and J by 7 bases, with 8 bases between the two germline ends. Only in-frame clones appear in the TCRdb table, and some are missing; sequencing was by immunoSEQ multiplex PCR. The sample consists of 40,000 to 50,000 clones, 65% to 80% of them appearing once. The TCR comes from a man aged 45-65 years with glioma. The J gene is TRBJ2-2, the V gene TRBV7-2; D remains unclear. Source: PBMCs, taken from a glioma patient whose treatment included an IDH1 peptide vaccine. CDR3 coding DNA: TGTGCCAGCAGCGTTGGGGACGGGGAGCTGTTTTTT. This sequence encodes CASSVGDGELFF.